This T cell receptor beta chain was sequenced in a study of regulatory T cells in long-lasting Graves disease (dated by TCRdb to the early 2020s). Study-wide context: Persistent Graves' disease meant more than 5 years of antithyroid drug treatment with TSH receptor autoantibodies that stayed positive. Persistent Graves' disease patients were compared with newly diagnosed Graves' disease patients by peripheral blood TCR sequencing and RNA sequencing. A total of around 35 samples underwent TCR sequencing: around 13 from persistent and roughly 20 from newly diagnosed Graves' disease patients. Persistent Graves' disease patients in the clinical cohort had taken antithyroid drugs for approximately ten years on average. The study was conducted in China and was registered as a clinical trial.

This clonotype was detected many times. Its antigen specificity is not known. No base-level quality is on record; no much larger clone is a single base apart. Receptor amplification or capture employed multiplex PCR. TCRdb lists the instrument as Illumina HiSeq 4000. iRepertoire HTBI primers and Arm-PCR amplification of CDR3 regions were used to construct TCR beta libraries. Before sequencing, the PCR products went through gel purification. Regarding the original processing steps: Gene usage analysis of CDR3 amino acid clonotypes relied on the roughly 64 TRBV and 14 TRBJ segments identified across samples. COPE and FqMerger were used to merge the filtered high-quality paired reads into contigs. BLAST was used to align contigs to IMGT TRBV, TRBD and TRBJ reference genes, and CDR3 was defined according to IMGT. Any clonotype with a frequency above 0.1% was classified as a highly expanded clone. Shannon entropy served as the measure of repertoire diversity, while the Gini coefficient captured V-J evenness. A clonotype was considered public if more than one individual shared it. TCRdb itself trimmed the public reads at Q25 with fastp, ran MiXCR and retained productive beta chains. One record per CDR3 amino acid sequence lists the most common genes and DNA. TCRdb's processing, not the authors' own work, is the source of the V and J calls. Here the sample has approximately 360,000 distinct CDR3 sequences; more than 20% occur a single time. The ten largest clones capture 25% to 30% of the sample.

The time point label, as the study defines it: persistent/refractory GD, antithyroid drugs over 5 years with positive TRAb. RNA was extracted from PBMCs in TRIzol for both TCR sequencing and RNA sequencing. Graves' disease was diagnosed according to American Thyroid Association guidelines. Recruitment of patients was carried out at an endocrinology department in Xi'an, China. Each patient gave 7.5 to 10 milliliters of peripheral blood, collected in an EDTA anticoagulant tube. Ficoll Paque Plus density gradient separation was used to isolate PBMCs, and no further T cell sorting was performed. An Agilent 2100 Bioanalyzer and agarose gel were used to assess RNA quality, and a NanoDrop 2000 was used to measure RNA concentration. What the research found in general, with its limitations: TRBV28, TRBJ1-2 and TRBJ2-5 were preferentially used in persistent disease, while TRBV20-1 and TRBJ2-1 were favored in newly diagnosed disease. The study examined only peripheral blood because the primary lesion, thyroid tissue, could not be accessed. The authors acknowledged the small sample size as a limitation that may reduce accuracy. A larger number of public clonotypes was shared among persistent patients (approximately 2,600) than among newly diagnosed patients (about 990). Compared with newly diagnosed patients, patients with persistent Graves' disease had lower TCR Shannon entropy and fewer highly expanded clones, which suggests clonal expansion. Sequencing and analysis were limited to the TCR beta chain.

The germline V gene yields SGHAT for CDR1 and FQNNGV for CDR2. Relative to germline, V is 3 bases shorter and J is 4 bases shorter, with 10 bases between their ends. From its cysteine to its phenylalanine, the CDR3 spans 15 amino acids. CDR3 DNA is the only sequence kept; it has 45 bases, read in frame from the first base. The clonotype originates from a woman aged 40 to 55 with Graves disease. Donor details come from another sample of the same person, matched by shared clones. Specimen: peripheral blood mononuclear cells (PBMCs), collected when the disease was refractory, from a patient treated with antithyroid drugs. The chain is assembled from TRBV11-2 and TRBJ2-6, and TRBD1 may be the D gene, going by 5 matching bases. CDR3 loop: CASSFDRRGANVLTF. The DNA sequence is given as TGTGCCAGCAGCTTTGACAGACGAGGGGCCAACGTCCTGACTTTC.